Following are 31 T cell receptor beta chains from one sample sequenced in a study of cytomegalovirus exposure and HLA in healthy donors. The table came from immunoSEQ multiplex PCR; TCRdb's copy has only in-frame clones and leaves some out. The table records about 160,000 clones, 75% to 90% of them present only once. Sequencing input: PBMCs. These TCRs come from a woman under 30 in good health and CMV-seronegative.

The chain carries TRBV4-2 and TRBJ1-1; no reliable D call. The V end was cut by 4 bases, the J end by 4 bases, with 16 bases between. This CDR3 has 15 residues. Germline CDR1 reads LGHNA; CDR2 reads YNFKEQ. CDR3 coding DNA: TGTGCCAGCAGCCCTCTATCGGGAATGGGCACTGAAGCTTTCTTT. Translated: CASSPLSGMGTEAFF.

The rearrangement links TRBV2 to TRBJ2-7, with 11 bases lining up with TRBD1. Germline loops: CDR1 SNHLY, CDR2 FYNNEI. The CDR3 has 16 residues. V lost 6 bases and J lost 3; bases outside the gene matches: 10. CDR3 sequence (DNA): TGTGCCAGCAGGGAAACTGGGACAGGGGGGAGCTACGAGCAGTACTTC. Amino acid sequence: CASRETGTGGSYEQYF.

The V gene is TRBV2, the J gene TRBJ1-1, with 7 bases fitting TRBD1. CDR3 size: 15 residues. The V segment lost 6 bases and the J segment 0 bases; nucleotides outside the gene matches: 7. CDR1 is SNHLY, CDR2 FYNNEI, per germline. The CDR3 sequence: CASREIQGLNTEAFF. The CDR3 DNA is TGTGCCAGCAGGGAAATACAGGGGTTGAACACTGAAGCTTTCTTT.

J is TRBJ2-1 and V is TRBV27; a weak D match, TRBD1 (7 bases). Germline assignment: CDR1 MNHEY and CDR2 SMNVEV (reference sequence). The V end lost 3 bases, the J end lost 10 bases, and 16 bases lay between the germline ends. This CDR3 contains 14 residues. The CDR3 reads CASSLWAGGKEQFF. DNA of the CDR3: TGTGCCAGCAGTTTGTGGGCAGGGGGGAAGGAGCAGTTCTTC.

The chain has TRBV4-1 and TRBJ1-2; 8 bases are a match to TRBD1. The V and J ends lost 5 bases and 2 bases, in that order; junction bases with no gene match: 7. The CDR3 has 15 amino acids. The germline V gene encodes CDR1 MGHRA and CDR2 YSYEKL. CDR3 bases: TGCGCCAGCAGCTTACGGGGACAGGAGAACTATGGCTACACCTTC. The encoded protein is CASSLRGQENYGYTF.

The chain combines TRBV6-1 with TRBJ1-3; TRBD1 matches at 8 bases. The trim removed 10 bases at V and 3 bases at J, leaving 8 bases unmatched. CDR3 length equals 14 residues. Germline V gene data show CDR1 as MNHNS and CDR2 as SASEGT. This CDR3 reads CAITTGGVGNTIYF. The DNA for the CDR3 is TGTGCCATTACAACAGGGGGAGTTGGAAACACCATATATTTT.

The CDR3 here is CAWSVGSSGGYTF. CDR3 in DNA: TGTGCCTGGAGTGTAGGCAGCTCGGGTGGCTACACCTTC. V gene TRBV30 combines with J gene TRBJ1-2; no clear D. Trimming took 0 bases from V and 7 from J, leaving 12 bases between them. Germline CDR1 reads GTSNPN; CDR2 reads SVGIG (reference sequence). CDR3 length: 13 amino acids. The full variable domain, with the rest looked up from reference TRBV30 and TRBJ1-2, is SQTIHQWPATLVQPVGSPLSLECTVEGTSNPNLYWYRQAAGRGLQLLFYSVGIGQISSEVPQNLSASRPQDRQFILSSKKLLLSDSGFYLCAWSVGSSGGYTFGSGTRLTVV.

The chain employs TRBV7-2 and TRBJ1-2; D not certain. This CDR3 is built from 12 residues. The V gene's germline CDR1 is SGHTA and CDR2 FQGNSA. The ends were cut back, 0 bases at V and 7 bases at J, with 6 bases in the middle. CDR3 loop: CASSLALSGYTF. The DNA of the CDR3 is TGTGCCAGCAGCTTAGCGCTAAGTGGCTACACCTTC.

The sample holds a few counts of this clone. The chain combines TRBV27 with TRBJ1-6; D possibly corresponds to TRBD1 (5 bases). Germline values: CDR1 MNHEY, CDR2 SMNVEV (reference sequence). This CDR3 is 15 amino acids long. The V end lost 6 bases, the J end lost 4 bases, and 13 bases lay between the germline ends. The CDR3 DNA reads TGTGCCAGCAGACCCGGGACTTGGTATAATTCACCCCTCCACTTT. Translated: CASRPGTWYNSPLHF.

V gene TRBV18 combines with J gene TRBJ2-5; D remains unclear. Germline V gene lookup returns CDR1 KGHSH and CDR2 LQKENI. This CDR3 spans 14 amino acids. V was pared by 4 bases and J by 5 bases, with 14 bases between. The DNA of the CDR3 is TGTGCCAGCTCACTAAGTCACGGTATGGAGACCCAGTACTTC. This translates into CASSLSHGMETQYF.

The chain joins TRBV5-1 to TRBJ2-1; D might be TRBD1 (5 bases). CDR3 length: 13 residues. Per germline, CDR1 SGHRS and CDR2 YFSETQ. V lost 4 bases, J lost 9 bases, and 14 bases lay in between. This CDR3 reads CASSGALGSEQFF. The CDR3 DNA follows: TGCGCCAGCAGCGGGGCGTTGGGAAGTGAGCAGTTCTTC.

This clone was counted a few times. V is TRBV7-6 and J is TRBJ2-4, with 8 nucleotides matching TRBD1. Germline V gene lookup returns CDR1 SGHVS and CDR2 FNYEAQ. This CDR3 spans 15 amino acids. V shed 5 bases, J shed 1 base, and the junction held 4 bases outside the gene matches. The CDR3 nucleotides read TGTGCCAGCAGCCCGGGACAGGAGGCCAAAAACATTCAGTACTTC. Translation: CASSPGQEAKNIQYF.

The chain links TRBV7-8 to TRBJ2-7, with TRBD1 as a possible D gene (8 bases). This CDR3 is 18 amino acids long. V was clipped by 3 bases and J by 0 bases, with 21 bases between them. From germline, CDR1 is SGHVS and CDR2 FQNEAQ. The CDR3 protein is CASSFRSAGDRSSYEQYF. In DNA, the CDR3 is TGTGCCAGCAGCTTTCGGTCCGCGGGGGACAGGAGCTCCTACGAGCAGTACTTC.

The chain has TRBV2 and TRBJ1-2; 7 nucleotides align to TRBD1. The ends lost 6 bases at V and 5 bases at J; junction bases unmatched: 3. This CDR3 contains 12 residues. Germline-derived CDR1 and CDR2 are SNHLY and FYNNEI. The CDR3 loop reads CASREGAYGYTF. CDR3 coding DNA: TGTGCCAGCAGGGAGGGGGCGTATGGCTACACCTTC.

This sequence joins TRBV4-1 and TRBJ2-7; TRBD2 matches 12 bases. The CDR3 loop spans 19 amino acids. The germline gives CDR1 MGHRA, CDR2 YSYEKL. Trimming cost V 6 bases and J 7 bases; bases outside gene matches: 22. The CDR3 nucleotides are TGCGCCAGCAGGCCCTCAATTCTAGCGGGGGGGCCGAGGTTTGGGGAGCAGTACTTC. Translation: CASRPSILAGGPRFGEQYF.

The chain is built from TRBV6-1 and TRBJ1-1; possible D gene TRBD1, 5 bases. The CDR3 sequence is 13 residues long. V dropped 3 bases and J dropped 3 bases, with 8 bases sitting between them. The germline gives CDR1 MNHNS, CDR2 SASEGT. The CDR3 here is CASSDRADTEAFF. The CDR3 bases are TGTGCCAGCAGTGACAGGGCGGACACTGAAGCTTTCTTT.

The rearrangement links TRBV2 to TRBJ1-5; tentative D call: TRBD1 (6 bases). In germline, CDR1 is SNHLY, CDR2 FYNNEI. This CDR3 contains 15 residues. Trimming removed 6 bases at V and 6 bases at J, with 18 bases between. For the CDR3, the DNA is TGTGCCAGCAGCCGAGAACAGGGATGGGGTCAGCCCCAGCATTTT. Translation: CASSREQGWGQPQHF.

The V gene is TRBV7-9, the J gene TRBJ2-2; maybe TRBD2 (6 bases). The ends were cut back, 7 bases at V and 6 bases at J, with 9 bases in the middle. The CDR3 totals 12 residues. Germline V gene lookup returns CDR1 SEHNR and CDR2 FQNEAQ (reference sequence). As DNA, the CDR3 is TGTGCCAGCACCTGGGGGGCCGGGGAGCTGTTTTTT. Residues: CASTWGAGELFF.

V and J are TRBV7-8 and TRBJ1-2, with no clear D. V shed 6 bases and J shed 8 bases, with 19 bases lying between them. Germline CDR1 and CDR2: SGHVS and FQNEAQ. The CDR3 sequence is 14 residues long. The CDR3 loop reads CASREGYGVTGYTF. The DNA for the CDR3 is TGTGCCAGCAGGGAGGGATATGGGGTTACCGGCTACACCTTC.

V and J are TRBV4-2 and TRBJ2-7, with D possibly matching TRBD2 (6 bases). Germline CDR1 reads LGHNA; CDR2 reads YNFKEQ. The CDR3 runs 14 residues. V dropped 3 bases and J dropped 0 bases, with 9 bases sitting between them. The CDR3 here is CASSHPTSSYEQYF. The DNA for the CDR3 is TGTGCCAGCAGCCACCCGACTAGCTCCTACGAGCAGTACTTC.

The count of this clone is one. J is TRBJ2-1 and V is TRBV11-2, with 8 nucleotides matching TRBD2. CDR3 length: 15 residues. V dropped 5 bases and J dropped 2; count of bases not matched to a gene: 5. Germline loops: CDR1 SGHAT, CDR2 FQNNGV. The chain's CDR3 is CASSPGLAAYNEQFF. DNA for the CDR3: TGTGCCAGCAGCCCCGGACTAGCTGCCTACAATGAGCAGTTCTTC.

The rearrangement joins TRBV19 to TRBJ2-3, with TRBD2 identical over 9 bases. CDR3 length equals 17 residues. Per the germline V gene, CDR1 is LNHDA and CDR2 is SQIVND (reference sequence). The V and J ends lost 1 base and 5 bases, in that order; junction bases with no gene match: 10. The CDR3 here is CASSIVPAGGEIDTQYF. The CDR3 nucleotides are TGTGCCAGTAGTATAGTCCCAGCGGGAGGTGAAATAGATACGCAGTATTTT.

V usage is TRBV7-6 and J usage is TRBJ2-3, with 8 bases matching TRBD1. Germline CDR1 reads SGHVS; CDR2 reads FNYEAQ. CDR3 length: 17 amino acids. V lost 3 bases to trimming and J lost 3 bases; unmatched junction nucleotides: 11. CDR3 in DNA: TGTGCCAGCAGCTTGACCTCGGGGACAGGCTATACAGATACGCAGTATTTT. As protein: CASSLTSGTGYTDTQYF.

The rearrangement links TRBV7-2 to TRBJ1-1; no clear D. The CDR3 is 13 amino acids. Germline CDR1 is SGHTA and CDR2 is FQGNSA. V gave up 1 base and J gave up 5 bases, with 8 bases separating them. The DNA for the CDR3 is TGTGCCAGCAGCTTAGAACGAGGTACTGAAGCTTTCTTT. It codes for CASSLERGTEAFF.

This chain connects TRBV30 to TRBJ1-5; D ambiguous. Germline V CDR1 and CDR2: GTSNPN, SVGIG (reference sequence). This CDR3 spans 12 amino acids. V was trimmed by 0 bases and J by 5 bases, leaving 5 bases between them. Here the CDR3 reads CAWSVRDQPQHF. As DNA, the CDR3 is TGTGCCTGGAGTGTTCGTGATCAGCCCCAGCATTTT.

The table lists this clone with a count of one. The genes are TRBV5-1 and TRBJ2-5; 9 nucleotides line up with TRBD1. V shed 4 bases and J 5 bases; nucleotides not matched to a gene: 12. This CDR3 region has 16 residues. Germline V gives CDR1 SGHRS, CDR2 YFSETQ. The CDR3 protein is CASSPTTTTGGETQYF. The DNA for the CDR3 is TGCGCCAGCAGCCCCACGACAACGACAGGGGGGGAGACCCAGTACTTC.

The J gene is TRBJ2-7, the V gene TRBV27; D possibly corresponds to TRBD2 (6 bases). Germline CDR1 MNHEY, CDR2 SMNVEV (reference sequence). The CDR3 has 13 amino acids. Trimming left V 4 bases short and J 5 bases short, with 12 bases between. The CDR3 region has the DNA TGTGCCAGCAGTTGGGGAGGAAAAAACGAGCAGTACTTC. Translating it yields CASSWGGKNEQYF.

This clone occurred once. V usage is TRBV7-9 and J usage is TRBJ1-1; D gene ambiguous. The CDR3 runs 15 residues. The germline V and J ends were trimmed by 8 bases and 1 base, with 17 bases remaining between them. Germline loops: CDR1 SEHNR, CDR2 FQNEAQ (reference sequence). In DNA form, the CDR3 reads TGTGCCAGCCGGCTTTCGGGAGGTACGAACACTGAAGCTTTCTTT. Translation gives CASRLSGGTNTEAFF.

The rearrangement joins TRBV19 to TRBJ1-5; possibly TRBD1 for D (5 bases). Germline assignment: CDR1 LNHDA and CDR2 SQIVND (reference sequence). Trimming cost V 6 bases and J 5 bases, with 17 bases left between them. This CDR3 spans 15 amino acids. The CDR3 spells CASSAGDRGHQPQHF. The CDR3 bases are TGTGCCAGTAGCGCGGGGGACCGAGGGCATCAGCCCCAGCATTTT.

This chain connects TRBV9 to TRBJ1-2; 11 positions agree with TRBD1. V dropped 2 bases and J dropped 8; count of bases not matched to a gene: 2. Germline V CDR1 and CDR2: SGDLS, YYNGEE. This CDR3 spans 13 amino acids. CDR3: CASSVDRGHGYTF. The DNA of the CDR3 is TGTGCCAGCAGCGTGGACAGGGGGCACGGCTACACCTTC.

The chain joins TRBV6-1 to TRBJ1-6, with D possibly being TRBD1 (5 bases). This CDR3 has 15 residues. The V gene's germline CDR1 is MNHNS and CDR2 SASEGT. Between the trimmed V and J ends, which lost 9 bases and 0 bases, there was a span of 12 bases. CDR3 region: CASTGLRSYNSPLHF. The CDR3 region has the DNA TGTGCCAGTACGGGACTCCGCTCCTATAATTCACCCCTCCACTTT.